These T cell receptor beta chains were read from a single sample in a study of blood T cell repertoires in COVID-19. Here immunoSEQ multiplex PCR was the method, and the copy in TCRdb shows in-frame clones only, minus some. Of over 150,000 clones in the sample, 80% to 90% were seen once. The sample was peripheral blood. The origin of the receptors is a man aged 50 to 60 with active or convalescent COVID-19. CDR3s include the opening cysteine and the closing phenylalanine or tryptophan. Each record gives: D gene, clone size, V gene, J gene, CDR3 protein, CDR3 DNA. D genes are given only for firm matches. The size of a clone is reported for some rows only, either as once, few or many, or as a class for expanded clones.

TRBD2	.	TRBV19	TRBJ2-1	CASSNRLASSSYNEQFF	TGTGCCAGTAGTAACCGACTAGCGAGCAGCTCCTACAATGAGCAGTTCTTC
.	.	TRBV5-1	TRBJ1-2	CASSWEAANYGYTF	TGCGCCAGCAGCTGGGAGGCAGCGAACTATGGCTACACCTTC
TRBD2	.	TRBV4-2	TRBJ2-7	CASSQDFPSGEQYF	TGTGCCAGCAGCCAAGATTTCCCTAGCGGCGAGCAGTACTTC
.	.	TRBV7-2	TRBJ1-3	CASSLLGGLGNTIYF	TGTGCCAGCAGCTTATTGGGGGGTTTAGGAAACACCATATATTTT
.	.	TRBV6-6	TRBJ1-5	CASSYSGDWYQPQHF	TGTGCCAGCAGTTACTCCGGAGATTGGTATCAGCCCCAGCATTTT
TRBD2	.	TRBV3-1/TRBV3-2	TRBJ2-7	CASSHGTSGLYEQYF	TGTGCCAGCAGCCACGGGACTAGCGGTTTATACGAGCAGTACTTC
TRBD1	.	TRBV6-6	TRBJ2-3	CASSSSRTGRTDTQYF	TGTGCCAGCAGCTCCTCCAGGACAGGGCGCACAGATACGCAGTATTTT
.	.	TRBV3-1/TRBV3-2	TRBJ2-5	CASSQFMRTQYF	TGTGCCAGCAGCCAATTTATGCGAACCCAGTACTTC
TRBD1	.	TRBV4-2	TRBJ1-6	CASSQVVGGGADSPLHF	TGTGCCAGCAGCCAAGTGGTTGGAGGGGGCGCGGATTCACCCCTCCACTTT
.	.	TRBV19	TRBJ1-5	CASSIRQVSVIGQPQHF	TGTGCCAGTAGTATCCGACAGGTATCGGTAATCGGACAGCCCCAGCATTTT
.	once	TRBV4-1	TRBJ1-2	CASSHPVQGRMFGVYTF	TGCGCCAGCAGCCATCCCGTACAGGGTCGTATGTTTGGAGTCTACACCTTC
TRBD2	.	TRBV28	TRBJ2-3	CASSLAGGGTDTQYF	TGTGCCAGCAGTCTCGCCGGGGGGGGCACAGATACGCAGTATTTT
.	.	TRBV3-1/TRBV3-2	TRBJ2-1	CASSQDERAYNEQFF	TGTGCCAGCAGCCAAGATGAACGGGCCTACAATGAGCAGTTCTTC
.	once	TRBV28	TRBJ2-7	CAITDRDTSYEQYF	TGTGCCATCACCGACCGGGACACTTCCTACGAGCAGTACTTC
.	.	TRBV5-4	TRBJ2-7	CASSSPKDSFYEQYF	TGTGCCAGCAGCTCCCCAAAGGACTCATTCTACGAGCAGTACTTC
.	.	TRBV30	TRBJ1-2	CAWQTGYGYTF	TGTGCCTGGCAGACGGGCTATGGCTACACCTTC
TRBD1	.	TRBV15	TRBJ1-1	CATSRDWDRAGTEAFF	TGTGCCACCAGCAGAGATTGGGACAGGGCGGGCACTGAAGCTTTCTTT
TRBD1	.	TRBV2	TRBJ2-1	CASSEGTGGLEQFF	TGTGCCAGCAGTGAAGGGACAGGGGGGCTTGAGCAGTTCTTC
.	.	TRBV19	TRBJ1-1	CASRWGEDTEAFF	TGTGCCAGTAGATGGGGGGAGGACACTGAAGCTTTCTTT
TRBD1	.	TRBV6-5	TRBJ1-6	CASLTLRDRASPLHF	TGTGCCAGCCTCACACTCCGGGACAGGGCTTCACCCCTCCACTTT
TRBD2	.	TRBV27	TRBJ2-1	CASSKRETPYNEQFF	TGTGCCAGCAGTAAGCGGGAGACCCCCTACAATGAGCAGTTCTTC
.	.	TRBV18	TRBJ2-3	CASQSTDTQYF	TGTGCCAGCCAGAGCACAGATACGCAGTATTTT
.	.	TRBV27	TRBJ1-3	CASSWRAGNTIYF	TGTGCCAGCAGTTGGCGGGCTGGAAACACCATATATTTT
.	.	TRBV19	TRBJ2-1	CASSPGTHYNEQFF	TGTGCCAGTAGTCCGGGGACTCACTACAATGAGCAGTTCTTC